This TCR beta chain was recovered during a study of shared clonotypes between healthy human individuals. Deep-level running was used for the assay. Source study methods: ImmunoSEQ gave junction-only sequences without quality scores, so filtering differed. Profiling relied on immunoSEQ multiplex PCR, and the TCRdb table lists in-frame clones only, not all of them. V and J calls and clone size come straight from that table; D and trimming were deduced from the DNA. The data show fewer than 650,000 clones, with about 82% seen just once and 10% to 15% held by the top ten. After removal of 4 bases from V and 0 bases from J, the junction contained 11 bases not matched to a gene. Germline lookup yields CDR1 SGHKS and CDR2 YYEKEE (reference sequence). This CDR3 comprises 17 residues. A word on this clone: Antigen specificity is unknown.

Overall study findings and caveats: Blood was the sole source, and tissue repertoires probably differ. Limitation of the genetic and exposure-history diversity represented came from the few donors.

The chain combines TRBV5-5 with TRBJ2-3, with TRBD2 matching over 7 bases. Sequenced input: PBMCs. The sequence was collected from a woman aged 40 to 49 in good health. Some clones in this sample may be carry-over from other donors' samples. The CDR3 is CASSAPRDYFSTDTQYF. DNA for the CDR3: TGTGCCAGCAGCGCACCTCGGGACTACTTTAGCACAGATACGCAGTATTTT.